The T cell receptor (beta chain) under discussion was sequenced for a study of T cell changes during pregnancy in multiple sclerosis. Sequencing used immunoSEQ multiplex PCR; TCRdb keeps in-frame clones, though not all of them. The sample lists almost 25,000 clones; roughly 91% were seen once. This CDR3 has 14 amino acids. V gave up 1 base and J gave up 3 bases, with 9 bases separating them. Germline CDR1 is MNHNS and CDR2 is SASEGT. The sample consisted of CD4+ T cells from peripheral blood mononuclear cells, taken in the first trimester of pregnancy. The V and J genes are TRBV6-1 and TRBJ2-5; TRBD2 is a possible D gene (6 bases). The clonotype originates from a female donor in good health, enrolled as a control in a pregnancy study. In nucleotides, the CDR3 is TGTGCCAGCAGTGAAGGGATAGCGGAAGAGACCCAGTACTTC. It translates to CASSEGIAEETQYF.